Presented here are 16 T cell receptor beta chains from one specimen sequenced in a study of CD8 T cells in ankylosing spondylitis (dated by TCRdb to the late 2010s). Libraries were prepared through 5' RACE. Sequencing relied on an Illumina HiSeq 2500. Through fastp at Q25 and MiXCR, TCRdb rebuilt clones from the public reads, retaining in-frame beta chains. CDR3 protein duplicates are merged, each entry listing the most common genes and DNA. The sample table contains tens of thousands of distinct CDR3 sequences; only one count was recorded for roughly 7.3% of them. Roughly 8% of the sample lies in the top ten. The specimen sequenced was blood, either unsorted or a sorted T cell fraction (not recorded which). These receptors originate from a female donor with ankylosing spondylitis or in good health (not recorded which).

The chain joins TRBV20-1 to TRBJ2-3; D is undetermined. Trimming removed 3 bases at V and 5 bases at J, with 6 bases between. The germline CDR1 and CDR2 sequences are DFQATT and SNEGSKA (reference sequence). This CDR3 has 11 amino acids. The CDR3 is CSASLGDTQYF. CDR3 nucleotides: TGCAGTGCTAGTTTGGGAGATACGCAGTATTTT.

This clonotype was counted at least ten times. V usage is TRBV6-2 or TRBV6-3 and J usage is TRBJ1-5; 7 bases map to TRBD1. The CDR3 loop spans 14 amino acids. Germline V gene sequence: CDR1 MNHEY, CDR2 SVGEGT. V shed 6 bases and J 7 bases; nucleotides not matched to a gene: 9. The CDR3 here is CASRPDRAQQPQHF. As DNA, the CDR3 is TGTGCCAGCAGACCCGACAGGGCCCAACAGCCCCAGCATTTT.

Ten or more counts support this clonotype. This rearrangement joins TRBV20-1 to TRBJ2-3; no reliable D call. In germline, CDR1 is DFQATT, CDR2 SNEGSKA (reference sequence). V lost 5 bases, J lost 1 base, and 13 bases lay in between. This CDR3 contains 14 residues. CDR3 residues: CSADREFGTDTQYF. In nucleotides, the CDR3 is TGCAGTGCTGATAGGGAATTCGGCACAGATACGCAGTATTTT.

The J gene is TRBJ2-5, the V gene TRBV5-1; D not resolved. V was shortened by 4 bases and J by 1 base, with 14 bases between the two germline ends. The CDR3 totals 15 residues. Germline V gene lookup returns CDR1 SGHRS and CDR2 YFSETQ. In nucleotides, the CDR3 is TGCGCCAGCAGCGAGGCAAGGTATCGCCAAGAGACCCAGTACTTC. Translation: CASSEARYRQETQYF.

This clonotype has more than one count but fewer than ten. This rearrangement joins TRBV5-1 to TRBJ2-1; no definite D call. V was pared by 0 bases and J by 1 base, with 8 bases between. The germline V gene has CDR1 SGHRS and CDR2 YFSETQ. The CDR3 loop spans 15 amino acids. CDR3 in amino acids: CASSLEQSSYNEQFF. The CDR3 bases are TGCGCCAGCAGCTTGGAACAGAGTTCCTACAATGAGCAGTTCTTC.

This clonotype has at least ten counts. The V call is TRBV4-2, the J call TRBJ1-2; no clear D gene. The V gene's germline CDR1 is LGHNA and CDR2 YNFKEQ. The ends were cut back, 0 bases at V and 0 bases at J, with 8 bases in the middle. This CDR3 has 15 residues. CDR3 residues: CASSQEAPANYGYTF. The CDR3 nucleotides are TGTGCCAGCAGCCAAGAGGCCCCAGCTAACTATGGCTACACCTTC.

This clonotype was counted many times. This chain connects TRBV5-1 to TRBJ1-1, with 7 bases lining up with TRBD1. The CDR3 loop spans 14 amino acids. V was clipped by 4 bases and J by 6 bases; unmatched bases: 9. Germline V gene sequence: CDR1 SGHRS, CDR2 YFSETQ. CDR3 DNA sequence: TGCGCCAGCAGCCACGGGGGCCAGGGGGCTGAAGCTTTCTTT. Encoded protein: CASSHGGQGAEAFF.

This clonotype appeared many times. The chain recombines TRBV5-1 with TRBJ1-6, with D unclear. V was pared by 4 bases and J by 10 bases, with 15 bases between. The CDR3 has 14 amino acids. Germline V gene sequence: CDR1 SGHRS, CDR2 YFSETQ. CDR3 sequence (DNA): TGCGCCAGCAGCCCGGACCCGGGCCGATCACCCCTCCACTTT. Protein product: CASSPDPGRSPLHF.

This clonotype was found a few times. The CDR3 region is CASSQLSGGYYEQYF. CDR3 sequence (DNA): TGTGCCAGCAGCCAACTTAGCGGGGGTTACTACGAGCAGTACTTC. This sequence joins TRBV3-1 and TRBJ2-7; TRBD2 matches 9 bases. The CDR3 length is 15 residues. Germline V gene lookup returns CDR1 LGHDT and CDR2 YNNKEL (reference sequence). V dropped 2 bases and J dropped 3; count of bases not matched to a gene: 5.

At least ten counts were recorded for this clonotype. The rearrangement uses TRBV10-3 and TRBJ2-3; TRBD1 matches 9 bases. Germline V gene lookup returns CDR1 ENHRY and CDR2 SYGVKD. V shed 5 bases, J shed 4 bases, and the junction held 4 bases outside the gene matches. CDR3 length equals 14 residues. The CDR3 loop is CAISRGQGPDTQYF. For the CDR3, the DNA is TGTGCCATCAGTCGAGGACAGGGGCCAGATACGCAGTATTTT.

This clonotype showed up many times. The chain recombines TRBV29-1 with TRBJ1-1, with TRBD1 as a possible D gene (6 bases). This CDR3 spans 13 amino acids. Looked up from germline, CDR1 is SQVTM and CDR2 is ANQGSEA. The V gene lost 4 bases and the J gene lost 2 bases, with 11 bases spanning the gap. CDR3 nucleotides: TGCAGCGTTGCAGGGGCCGTAAACACTGAAGCTTTCTTT. Translating gives CSVAGAVNTEAFF. The whole variable domain, filled in from reference TRBV29-1 and TRBJ1-1, reads SAVISQKPSRDICQRGTSLTIQCQVDSQVTMMFWYRQQPGQSLTLIATANQGSEATYESGFVIDKFPISRPNLTFSTLTVSNMSPEDSSIYLCSVAGAVNTEAFFGQGTRLTVV.

This clonotype appeared many times. The chain is built from TRBV12-3 or TRBV12-4 and TRBJ2-1; TRBD2 agrees at 8 bases. The V gene end was trimmed by 5 bases and the J gene end by 4 bases; junction bases not matched to a gene: 10. This CDR3 contains 16 residues. CDR3 in DNA: TGTGCCAGCAGTCCCACGGCAGCGGGGGCTTACAATGAGCAGTTCTTC. Residues: CASSPTAAGAYNEQFF.

In its sample, this clonotype was seen many times. The chain employs TRBV4-1 and TRBJ2-6; D not resolved. Per germline, CDR1 MGHRA and CDR2 YSYEKL. This CDR3 is built from 16 residues. Between the trimmed V and J ends, which lost 4 bases and 4 bases, there was a span of 14 bases. DNA of the CDR3: TGCGCCAGCAGCCGCGCGATCTTGACAGGGGCCAACGTCCTGACTTTC. Amino acids: CASSRAILTGANVLTF.

This clonotype occurred many times. The rearrangement joins TRBV3-1 to TRBJ1-1, with 7 bases fitting TRBD1. J gave up 1 base and V 7 bases, and 9 bases lay outside the gene matches. The CDR3 runs 15 residues. The germline gives CDR1 LGHDT, CDR2 YNNKEL (reference sequence). CDR3 residues: CASTLRAGGNTEAFF. The CDR3 nucleotides are TGTGCCAGCACCCTCCGGGCAGGGGGGAACACTGAAGCTTTCTTT.

In its sample, this clonotype was seen many times. The V and J genes are TRBV9 and TRBJ1-2, with unresolved D. CDR1 is SGDLS and CDR2 is YYNGEE in the germline V gene. The CDR3 covers 15 residues. The V gene lost 0 bases and the J gene lost 4 bases, with 13 bases spanning the gap. The CDR3 nucleotides are TGTGCCAGCAGCGTAGTCCGCGGTCCATCCTATGGCTACACCTTC. Amino acid sequence: CASSVVRGPSYGYTF.

This clonotype has a count of ten or more. V usage is TRBV9 and J usage is TRBJ2-3; D possibly corresponds to TRBD1 (6 bases). The CDR3 consists of 16 residues. Germline assignment: CDR1 SGDLS and CDR2 YYNGEE. V lost 3 bases and J lost 2, with 16 bases in between. CDR3: CASSESLWGHTDTQYF. The CDR3 DNA is TGTGCCAGCAGCGAGTCCCTGTGGGGACACACAGATACGCAGTATTTT.